The 15 T cell receptor beta chains below come from one sample, sequenced in a study of cytomegalovirus exposure and HLA in healthy donors. PCR involved 60 Vbeta and 13 Jbeta primers. Sequenced by immunoSEQ multiplex PCR; TCRdb stores in-frame clones only, minus some. The repertoire holds fewer than 150,000 clones, with 60% to 85% as singletons. The sequenced material came from PBMCs. The receptors stem from a man aged 25-40 years in good health and CMV-seronegative.

This clone was detected only a few times. As DNA, the CDR3 is TGCGCCAGCTCTCCAGATTTGAACACTGAAGCTTTCTTT. Its translation: CASSPDLNTEAFF. The chain combines TRBV5-1 with TRBJ1-1, with D uncertain. This CDR3 region has 13 residues. V was pared by 7 bases and J by 0 bases, with 10 bases between. Germline CDR1 is SGHRS and CDR2 is YFSETQ.

The chain has TRBV25-1 and TRBJ1-2, with TRBD1 matching over 10 bases. With 3 bases clipped from V and 0 bases from J, the junction kept 1 base outside the gene matches. There are 15 residues in the CDR3. Germline V CDR1 and CDR2: MGHDK, SYGVNS. CDR3 loop: CASSEDRGANYGYTF. CDR3 nucleotides: TGTGCCAGCAGTGAGGACAGGGGGGCTAACTATGGCTACACCTTC.

This clone turned up a few times. The chain is built from TRBV7-9 and TRBJ2-1, with a tentative D call TRBD1 (5 bases). The V end was cut by 6 bases, the J end by 5 bases, with 17 bases between. The germline V gene has CDR1 SEHNR and CDR2 FQNEAQ (reference sequence). CDR3 length: 15 residues. The CDR3 reads CASSPTLDSHNEQFF. CDR3 bases: TGTGCCAGCAGTCCAACCCTCGACAGTCACAATGAGCAGTTCTTC.

This clone was seen more than once but under ten times. The chain has TRBV30 and TRBJ1-2; D is ambiguous. Germline CDR1 reads GTSNPN; CDR2 reads SVGIG (reference sequence). V dropped 1 base and J dropped 6 bases, with 3 bases sitting between them. This CDR3 contains 10 residues. CDR3 nucleotides: TGTGCCTGGAGTGACAATGGCTACACCTTC. Its protein is CAWSDNGYTF.

This sequence joins TRBV30 and TRBJ2-2; 9 bases are shared with TRBD1. V was pared by 0 bases and J by 8 bases, with 13 bases of the junction left unmatched. This CDR3 has 17 residues. Germline V gene data show CDR1 as GTSNPN and CDR2 as SVGIG (reference sequence). Here the CDR3 reads CAWSVQWERTGEGELFF. In nucleotides, the CDR3 is TGTGCCTGGAGTGTACAGTGGGAGAGGACAGGGGAAGGGGAGCTGTTTTTT.

V gene TRBV28 combines with J gene TRBJ2-1, with 7 bases identical to TRBD1. Germline V gives CDR1 MDHEN, CDR2 SYDVKM. V dropped 5 bases and J dropped 8; count of bases not matched to a gene: 0. The CDR3 is 11 residues long. CDR3 in DNA: TGTGCCAGCAGTACAGGGGATGAGCAGTTCTTC. It is translated as CASSTGDEQFF.

This chain links TRBV6-6 with TRBJ2-2; 8 positions agree with TRBD1. From germline, CDR1 is MNHNY and CDR2 SVGAGI (reference sequence). Germline trimming cut 7 bases from V and 1 base from J; bases unmatched to any gene: 8. The CDR3 runs to 16 residues. CDR3 residues: CASTYGTGRNTGELFF. The CDR3 DNA follows: TGTGCCAGCACGTACGGGACAGGCCGGAACACCGGGGAGCTGTTTTTT.

The chain employs TRBV30 and TRBJ2-2; 8 nucleotides agree with TRBD2. J lost 3 bases, V lost 3 bases, and 3 bases had no gene match. Germline CDR1 and CDR2: GTSNPN and SVGIG (reference sequence). The CDR3 runs to 14 residues. The CDR3 sequence: CAWSGGADTGELFF. The CDR3 region has the DNA TGTGCCTGGAGCGGGGGGGCCGACACCGGGGAGCTGTTTTTT.

The rearrangement joins TRBV28 to TRBJ1-5; D gene ambiguous. V lost 5 bases and J lost 5, with 16 bases in between. The germline V gene has CDR1 MDHEN and CDR2 SYDVKM. The CDR3 has 15 residues. The CDR3 DNA follows: TGTGCCAGCAGTCCCCATGGGAGGGAAGATCAGCCCCAGCATTTT. It yields the protein CASSPHGREDQPQHF.

This chain joins TRBV10-2 and TRBJ1-3, with 7 bases lining up with TRBD1. CDR3 size: 17 residues. CDR1 and CDR2 (germline): WSHSY, SAAADI. With 6 bases clipped from V and 0 bases from J, the junction kept 11 bases outside the gene matches. The CDR3, as DNA: TGCGCCAGCAGAGCACCGACAGGGATCTCCTCTGGAAACACCATATATTTT. It specifies CASRAPTGISSGNTIYF.

This clone was recorded only once. The chain is built from TRBV28 and TRBJ2-1, with D unclear. The V end was cut by 4 bases, the J end by 5 bases, with 12 bases between. The CDR3 has 14 residues. In germline, CDR1 is MDHEN, CDR2 SYDVKM. The DNA for the CDR3 is TGTGCCAGCAGTTGGTTTGTTGAGGACAATGAGCAGTTCTTC. This codes for CASSWFVEDNEQFF.

This clone appeared a single time. The chain uses TRBV9 and TRBJ2-3; 9 nucleotides line up with TRBD1. CDR3 length equals 15 residues. Per germline, CDR1 SGDLS and CDR2 YYNGEE. Losses at the gene ends were 3 bases for V and 2 bases for J; bases not matched to a gene: 4. CDR3 sequence: CASSAGTGSTDTQYF. The CDR3 DNA is TGTGCCAGCAGCGCTGGGACAGGGTCCACAGATACGCAGTATTTT.

The rearrangement joins TRBV28 to TRBJ1-4; 9 nucleotides line up with TRBD1. The germline gives CDR1 MDHEN, CDR2 SYDVKM. The CDR3 extends over 18 amino acids. V lost 4 bases and J lost 1; bases outside the gene matches: 10. As DNA, the CDR3 is TGTGCCAGCAGTTCCCGACCGGGACAGGGTGGAACTAATGAAAAACTGTTTTTT. The encoded protein is CASSSRPGQGGTNEKLFF.

This chain joins TRBV7-2 and TRBJ2-7; 8 bases agree with TRBD1. J gave up 6 bases and V 8 bases, and 15 bases lay outside the gene matches. The germline gives CDR1 SGHTA, CDR2 FQGNSA. CDR3 length: 15 amino acids. The CDR3: CASGRGRGQISEQYF. For the CDR3, the DNA is TGTGCCAGCGGCCGCGGCAGGGGGCAAATAAGCGAGCAGTACTTC.

This clone was picked up a small number of times. This chain joins TRBV4-3 and TRBJ1-2; a possible D gene is TRBD1 (6 bases). The CDR3 spans 15 residues. CDR1 is LGHNA, CDR2 YSLEER, per germline. The V end lost 3 bases, the J end lost 5 bases, and 16 bases lay between the germline ends. The CDR3 protein is CASSQGTIGKYGYTF. DNA for the CDR3: TGCGCCAGCAGCCAGGGGACAATAGGGAAGTATGGCTACACCTTC.